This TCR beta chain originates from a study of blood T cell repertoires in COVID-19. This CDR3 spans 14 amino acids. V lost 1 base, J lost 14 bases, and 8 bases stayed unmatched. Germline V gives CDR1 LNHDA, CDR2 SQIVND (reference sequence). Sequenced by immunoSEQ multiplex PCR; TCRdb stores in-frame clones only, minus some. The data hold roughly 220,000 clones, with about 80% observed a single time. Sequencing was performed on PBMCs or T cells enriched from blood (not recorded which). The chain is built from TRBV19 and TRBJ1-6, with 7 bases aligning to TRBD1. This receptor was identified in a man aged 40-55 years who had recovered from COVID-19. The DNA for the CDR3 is TGTGCCAGTAGTATAGTTGGAGAGGGGGCGACCCTCCACTTT. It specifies CASSIVGEGATLHF. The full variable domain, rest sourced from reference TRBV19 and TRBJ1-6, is DGGITQSPKYLFRKEGQNVTLSCEQNLNHDAMYWYRQDPGQGLRLIYYSQIVNDFQKGDIAEGYSVSREKKESFPLTVTSAQKNPTAFYLCASSIVGEGATLHFGNGTRLTVT.